This TCR beta chain was recorded in a study of T-cell memory formation after mild COVID-19. This clonotype has a handful of counts. TCRdb independently ran MiXCR on the 5' RACE reads; one entry per CDR3 protein. The sample records about 140,000 distinct CDR3 sequences, approximately 14% being singletons. The CDR3 loop spans 15 amino acids. V lost 0 bases and J lost 8, with 16 bases in between. Looked up from germline, CDR1 is MNHEY and CDR2 is SVGAGI. The chain is built from TRBV6-5 and TRBJ1-1; no clear D gene. Sequencing was done on a sample of PBMCs or a T cell subset sorted from them (not recorded which). The receptor comes from an adult woman who had mild COVID-19 (a few samples of this study predate the infection). Cell type and time point are not known. DNA for the CDR3: TGTGCCAGCAGTTACTCGAGACCGATCTCTAGAGAAGCTTTCTTT. Encoded protein: CASSYSRPISREAFF.